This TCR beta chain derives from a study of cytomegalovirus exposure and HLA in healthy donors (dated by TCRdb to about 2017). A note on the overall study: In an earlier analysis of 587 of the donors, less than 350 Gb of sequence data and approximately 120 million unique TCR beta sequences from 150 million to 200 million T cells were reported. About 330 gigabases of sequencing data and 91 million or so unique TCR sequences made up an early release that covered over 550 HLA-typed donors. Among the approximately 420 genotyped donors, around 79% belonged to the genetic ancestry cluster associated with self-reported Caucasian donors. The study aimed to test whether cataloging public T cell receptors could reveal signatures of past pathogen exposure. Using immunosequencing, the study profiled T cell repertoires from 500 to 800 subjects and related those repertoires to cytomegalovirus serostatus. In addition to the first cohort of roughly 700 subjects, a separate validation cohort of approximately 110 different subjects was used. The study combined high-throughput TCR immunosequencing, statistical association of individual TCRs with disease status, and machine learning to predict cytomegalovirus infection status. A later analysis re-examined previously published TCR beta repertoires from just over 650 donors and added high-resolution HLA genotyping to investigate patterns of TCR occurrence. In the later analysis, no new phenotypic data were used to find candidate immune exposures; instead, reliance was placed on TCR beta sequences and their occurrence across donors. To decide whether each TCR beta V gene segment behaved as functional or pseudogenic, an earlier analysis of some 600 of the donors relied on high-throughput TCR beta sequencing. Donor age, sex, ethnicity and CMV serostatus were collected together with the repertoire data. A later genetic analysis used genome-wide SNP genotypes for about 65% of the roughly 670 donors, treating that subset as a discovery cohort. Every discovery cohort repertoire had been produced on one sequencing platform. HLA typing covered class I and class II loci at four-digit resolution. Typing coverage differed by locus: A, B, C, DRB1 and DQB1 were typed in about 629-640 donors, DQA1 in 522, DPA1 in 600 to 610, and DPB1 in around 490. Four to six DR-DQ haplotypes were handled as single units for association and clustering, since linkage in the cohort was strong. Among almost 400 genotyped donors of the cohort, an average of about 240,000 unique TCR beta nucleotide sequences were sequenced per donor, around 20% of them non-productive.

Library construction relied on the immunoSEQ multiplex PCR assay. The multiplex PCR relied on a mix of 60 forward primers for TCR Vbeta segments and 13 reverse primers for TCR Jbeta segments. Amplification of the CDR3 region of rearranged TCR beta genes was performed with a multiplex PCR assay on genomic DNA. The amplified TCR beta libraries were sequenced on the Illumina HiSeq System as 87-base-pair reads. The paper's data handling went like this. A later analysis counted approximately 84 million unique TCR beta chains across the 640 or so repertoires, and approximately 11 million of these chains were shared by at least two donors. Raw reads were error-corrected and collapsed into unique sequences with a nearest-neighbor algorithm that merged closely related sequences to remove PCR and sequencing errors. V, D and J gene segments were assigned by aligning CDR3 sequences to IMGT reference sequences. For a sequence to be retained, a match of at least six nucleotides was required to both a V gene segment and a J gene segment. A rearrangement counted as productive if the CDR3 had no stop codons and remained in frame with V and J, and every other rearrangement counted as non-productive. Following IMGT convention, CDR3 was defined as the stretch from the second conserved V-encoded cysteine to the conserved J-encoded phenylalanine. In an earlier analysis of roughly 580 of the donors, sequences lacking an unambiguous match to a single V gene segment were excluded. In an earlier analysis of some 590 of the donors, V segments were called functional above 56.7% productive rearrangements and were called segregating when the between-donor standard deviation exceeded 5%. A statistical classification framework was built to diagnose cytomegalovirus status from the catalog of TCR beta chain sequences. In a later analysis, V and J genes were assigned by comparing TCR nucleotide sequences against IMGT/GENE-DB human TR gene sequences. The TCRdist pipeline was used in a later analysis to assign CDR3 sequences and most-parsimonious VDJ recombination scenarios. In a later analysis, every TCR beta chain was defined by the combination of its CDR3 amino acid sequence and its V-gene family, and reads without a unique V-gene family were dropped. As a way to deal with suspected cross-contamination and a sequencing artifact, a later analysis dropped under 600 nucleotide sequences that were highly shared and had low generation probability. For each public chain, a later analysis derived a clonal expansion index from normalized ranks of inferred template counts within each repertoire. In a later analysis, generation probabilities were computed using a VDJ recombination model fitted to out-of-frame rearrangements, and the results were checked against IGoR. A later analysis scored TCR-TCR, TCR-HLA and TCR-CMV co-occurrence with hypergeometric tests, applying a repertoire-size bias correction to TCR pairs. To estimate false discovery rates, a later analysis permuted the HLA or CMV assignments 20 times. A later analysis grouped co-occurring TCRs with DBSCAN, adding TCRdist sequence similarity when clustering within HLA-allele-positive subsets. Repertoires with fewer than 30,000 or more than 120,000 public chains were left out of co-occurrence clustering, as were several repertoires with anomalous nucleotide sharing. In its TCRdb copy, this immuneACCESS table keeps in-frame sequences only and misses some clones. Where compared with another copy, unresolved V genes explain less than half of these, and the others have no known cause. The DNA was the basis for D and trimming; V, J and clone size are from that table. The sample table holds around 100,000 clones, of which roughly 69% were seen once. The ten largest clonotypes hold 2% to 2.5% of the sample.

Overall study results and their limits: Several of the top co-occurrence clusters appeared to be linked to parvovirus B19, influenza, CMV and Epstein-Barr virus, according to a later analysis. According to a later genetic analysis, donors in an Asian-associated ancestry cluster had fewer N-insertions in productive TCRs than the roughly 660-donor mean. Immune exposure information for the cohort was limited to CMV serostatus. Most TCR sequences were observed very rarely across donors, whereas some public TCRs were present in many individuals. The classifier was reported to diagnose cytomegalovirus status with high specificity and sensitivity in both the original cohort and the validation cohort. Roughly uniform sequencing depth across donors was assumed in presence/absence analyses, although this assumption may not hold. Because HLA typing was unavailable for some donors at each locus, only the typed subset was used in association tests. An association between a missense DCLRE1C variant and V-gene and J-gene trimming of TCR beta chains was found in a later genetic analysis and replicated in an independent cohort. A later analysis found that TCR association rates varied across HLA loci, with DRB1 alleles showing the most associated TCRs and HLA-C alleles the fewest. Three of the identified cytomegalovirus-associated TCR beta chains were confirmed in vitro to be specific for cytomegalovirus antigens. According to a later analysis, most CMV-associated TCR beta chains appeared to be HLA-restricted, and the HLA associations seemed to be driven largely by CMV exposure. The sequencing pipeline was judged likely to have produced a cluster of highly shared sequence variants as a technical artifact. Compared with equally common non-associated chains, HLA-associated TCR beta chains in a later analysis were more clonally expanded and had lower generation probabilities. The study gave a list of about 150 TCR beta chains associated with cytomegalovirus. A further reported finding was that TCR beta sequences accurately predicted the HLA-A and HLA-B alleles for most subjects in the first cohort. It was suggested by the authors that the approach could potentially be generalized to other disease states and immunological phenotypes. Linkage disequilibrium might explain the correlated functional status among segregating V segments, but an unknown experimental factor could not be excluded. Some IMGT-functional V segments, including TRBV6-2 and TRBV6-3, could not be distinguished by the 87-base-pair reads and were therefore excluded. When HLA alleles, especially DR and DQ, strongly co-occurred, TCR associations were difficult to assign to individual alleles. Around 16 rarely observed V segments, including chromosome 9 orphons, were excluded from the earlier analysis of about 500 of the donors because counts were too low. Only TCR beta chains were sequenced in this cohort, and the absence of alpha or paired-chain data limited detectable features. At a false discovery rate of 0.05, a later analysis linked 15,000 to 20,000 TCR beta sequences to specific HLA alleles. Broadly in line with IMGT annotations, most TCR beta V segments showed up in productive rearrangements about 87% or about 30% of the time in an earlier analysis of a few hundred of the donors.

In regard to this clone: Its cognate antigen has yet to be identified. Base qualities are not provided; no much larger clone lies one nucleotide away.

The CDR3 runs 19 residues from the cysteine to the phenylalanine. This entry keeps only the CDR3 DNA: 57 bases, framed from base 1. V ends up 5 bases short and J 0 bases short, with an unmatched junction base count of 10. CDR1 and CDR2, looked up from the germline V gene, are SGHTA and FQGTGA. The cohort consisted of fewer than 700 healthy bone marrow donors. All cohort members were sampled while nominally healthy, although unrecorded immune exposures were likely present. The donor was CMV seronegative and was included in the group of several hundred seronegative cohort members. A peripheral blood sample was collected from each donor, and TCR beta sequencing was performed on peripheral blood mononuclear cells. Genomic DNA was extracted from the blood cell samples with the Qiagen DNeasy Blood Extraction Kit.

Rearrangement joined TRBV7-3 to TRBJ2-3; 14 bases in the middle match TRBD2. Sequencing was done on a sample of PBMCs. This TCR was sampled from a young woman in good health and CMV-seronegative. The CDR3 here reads CASSPKGLAGAGSTDTQYF. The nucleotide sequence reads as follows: TGTGCCAGCAGCCCCAAGGGACTAGCGGGAGCGGGAAGCACAGATACGCAGTATTTT.